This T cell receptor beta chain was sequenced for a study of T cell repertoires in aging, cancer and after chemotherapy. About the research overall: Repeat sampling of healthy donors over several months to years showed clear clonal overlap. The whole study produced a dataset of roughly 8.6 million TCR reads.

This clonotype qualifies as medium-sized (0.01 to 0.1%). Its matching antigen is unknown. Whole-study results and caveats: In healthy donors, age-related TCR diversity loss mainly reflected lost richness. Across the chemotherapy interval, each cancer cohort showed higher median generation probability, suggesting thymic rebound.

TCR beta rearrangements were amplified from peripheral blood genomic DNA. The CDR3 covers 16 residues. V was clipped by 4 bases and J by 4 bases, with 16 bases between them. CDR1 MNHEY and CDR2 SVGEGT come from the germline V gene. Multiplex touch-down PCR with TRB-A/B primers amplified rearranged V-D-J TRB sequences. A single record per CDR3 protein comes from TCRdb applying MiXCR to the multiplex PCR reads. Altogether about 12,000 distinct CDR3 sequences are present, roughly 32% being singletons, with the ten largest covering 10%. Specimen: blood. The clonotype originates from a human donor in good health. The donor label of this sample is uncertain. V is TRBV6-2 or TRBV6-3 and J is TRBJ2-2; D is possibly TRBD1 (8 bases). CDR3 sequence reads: CASSWQDREGTGELFF. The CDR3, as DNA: TGTGCCAGCAGTTGGCAGGACAGGGAGGGCACCGGGGAGCTGTTTTTT.